The present entry profiles one T cell receptor beta chain with its context. This specimen comes from a study of OX40 agonist ivuxolimab in advanced cancers. The germline CDR1 and CDR2 sequences are SNHLY and FYNNEI. CDR3 size: 16 residues. J lost 3 bases, V lost 7 bases, and 14 bases had no gene match. Clones were sequenced by immunoSEQ multiplex PCR, and TCRdb holds only the in-frame ones, with some missing. The sample has tens of thousands of clones, around 94% seen once. The rearrangement uses TRBV2 and TRBJ1-2; 7 bases agree with TRBD1. The sample here was CD4+ or CD8+ T cells sorted from blood, taken in a trial of the OX40 agonist ivuxolimab. This TCR came from an adult with an advanced solid tumor such as melanoma, head and neck, liver or kidney cancer. The CDR3 region has the DNA TGTGCCAGCACCCTCACCCACAGGGGAGGGGACTATGGCTACACCTTC. This encodes CASTLTHRGGDYGYTF.